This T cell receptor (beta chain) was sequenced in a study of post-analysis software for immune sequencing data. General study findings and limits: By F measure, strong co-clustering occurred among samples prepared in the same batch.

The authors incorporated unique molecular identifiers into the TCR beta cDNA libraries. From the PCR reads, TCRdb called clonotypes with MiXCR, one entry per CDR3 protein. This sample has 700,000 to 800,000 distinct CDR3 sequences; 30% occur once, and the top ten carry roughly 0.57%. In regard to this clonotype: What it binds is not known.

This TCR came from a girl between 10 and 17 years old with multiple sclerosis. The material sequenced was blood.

The CDR3 coding sequence is TGTGCCAGCAGTGGGAGACAGGGGGACAGCACTGAAGCTTTCTTT. Translated, it gives CASSGRQGDSTEAFF. V is TRBV28 and J is TRBJ1-1; TRBD1 matches 9 bases. The CDR3 is 15 amino acids. J was trimmed by 4 bases and V by 5 bases; bases with no gene match: 8. CDR1 and CDR2 (germline): MDHEN, SYDVKM.